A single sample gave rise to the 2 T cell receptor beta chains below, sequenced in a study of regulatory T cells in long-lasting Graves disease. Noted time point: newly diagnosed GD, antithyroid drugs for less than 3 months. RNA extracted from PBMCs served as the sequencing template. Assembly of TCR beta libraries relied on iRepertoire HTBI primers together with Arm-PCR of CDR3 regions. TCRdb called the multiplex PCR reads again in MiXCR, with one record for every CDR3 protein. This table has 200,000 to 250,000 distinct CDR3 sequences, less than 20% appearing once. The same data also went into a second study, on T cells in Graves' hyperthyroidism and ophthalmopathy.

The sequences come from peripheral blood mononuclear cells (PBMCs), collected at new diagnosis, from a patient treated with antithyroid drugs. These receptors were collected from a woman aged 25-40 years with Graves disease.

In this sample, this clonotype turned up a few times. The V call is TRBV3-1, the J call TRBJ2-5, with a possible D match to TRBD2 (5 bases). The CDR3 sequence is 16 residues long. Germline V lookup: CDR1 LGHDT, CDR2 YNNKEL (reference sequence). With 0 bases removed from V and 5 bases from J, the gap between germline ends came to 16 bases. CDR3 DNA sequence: TGTGCCAGCAGCCAAGACTCGCGGTTCTCGGGGGAGACCCAGTACTTC. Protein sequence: CASSQDSRFSGETQYF.

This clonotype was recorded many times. The CDR3 sequence: CAWSAGLYTGELFF. The CDR3 bases are TGTGCCTGGAGTGCGGGACTGTACACCGGGGAGCTGTTTTTT. The chain has TRBV30 and TRBJ2-2, with a tentative D call TRBD2 (6 bases). V was trimmed by 1 base and J by 3 bases, leaving 9 bases between them. Germline V gene data show CDR1 as GTSNPN and CDR2 as SVGIG (reference sequence). The CDR3 spans 14 residues.